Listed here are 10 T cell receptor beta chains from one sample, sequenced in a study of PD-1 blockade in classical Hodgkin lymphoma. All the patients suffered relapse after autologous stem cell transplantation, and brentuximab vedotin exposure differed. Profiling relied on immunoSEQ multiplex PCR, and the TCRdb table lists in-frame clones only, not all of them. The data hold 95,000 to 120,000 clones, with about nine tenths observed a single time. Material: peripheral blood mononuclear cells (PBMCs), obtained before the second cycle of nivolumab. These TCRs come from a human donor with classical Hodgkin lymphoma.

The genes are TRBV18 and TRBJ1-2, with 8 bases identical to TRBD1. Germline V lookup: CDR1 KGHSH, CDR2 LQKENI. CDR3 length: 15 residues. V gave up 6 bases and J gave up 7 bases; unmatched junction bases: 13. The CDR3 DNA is TGTGCCAGCTCGCACGACGACAGGGGAATAGGTGGCTACACCTTC. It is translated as CASSHDDRGIGGYTF.

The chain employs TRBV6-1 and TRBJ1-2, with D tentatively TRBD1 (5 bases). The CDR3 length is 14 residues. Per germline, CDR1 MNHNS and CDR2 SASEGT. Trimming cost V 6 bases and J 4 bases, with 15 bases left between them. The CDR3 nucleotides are TGTGCCAGCAGAATCCTAGGGACGGGCTATGGCTACACCTTC. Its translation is CASRILGTGYGYTF.

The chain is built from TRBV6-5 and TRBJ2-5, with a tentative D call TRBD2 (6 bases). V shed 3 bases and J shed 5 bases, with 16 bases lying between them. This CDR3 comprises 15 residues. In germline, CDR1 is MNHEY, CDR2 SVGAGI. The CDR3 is CASSYMLAGKETQYF. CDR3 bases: TGTGCCAGCAGTTATATGTTGGCGGGAAAGGAGACCCAGTACTTC.

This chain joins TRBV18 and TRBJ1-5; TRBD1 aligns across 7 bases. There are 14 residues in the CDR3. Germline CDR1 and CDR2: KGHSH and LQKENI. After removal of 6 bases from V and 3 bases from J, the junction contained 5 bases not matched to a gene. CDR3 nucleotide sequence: TGTGCCAGCTCCCTCGGGACAGACAATCAGCCCCAGCATTTT. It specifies CASSLGTDNQPQHF.

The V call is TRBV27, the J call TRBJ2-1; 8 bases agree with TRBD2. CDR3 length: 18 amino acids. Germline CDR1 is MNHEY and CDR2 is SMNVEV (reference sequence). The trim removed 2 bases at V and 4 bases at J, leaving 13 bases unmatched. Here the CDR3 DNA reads TGTGCCAGCAGTTTAACCCCCCCGAGGTTAGCGGGGTACAATGAGCAGTTCTTC. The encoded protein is CASSLTPPRLAGYNEQFF.

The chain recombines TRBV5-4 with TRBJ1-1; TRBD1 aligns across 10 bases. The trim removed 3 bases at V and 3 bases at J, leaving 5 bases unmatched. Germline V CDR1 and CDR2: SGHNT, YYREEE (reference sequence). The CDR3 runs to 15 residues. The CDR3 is CASSYRQGAYTEAFF. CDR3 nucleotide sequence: TGTGCCAGCAGCTACCGACAGGGGGCTTACACTGAAGCTTTCTTT.

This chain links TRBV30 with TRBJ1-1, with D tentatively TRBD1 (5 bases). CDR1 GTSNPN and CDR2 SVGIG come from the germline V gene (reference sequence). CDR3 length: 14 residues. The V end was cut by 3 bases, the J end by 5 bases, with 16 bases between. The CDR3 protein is CAWSPGRKVTEAFF. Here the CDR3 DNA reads TGTGCCTGGAGCCCGGGACGGAAGGTGACTGAAGCTTTCTTT.

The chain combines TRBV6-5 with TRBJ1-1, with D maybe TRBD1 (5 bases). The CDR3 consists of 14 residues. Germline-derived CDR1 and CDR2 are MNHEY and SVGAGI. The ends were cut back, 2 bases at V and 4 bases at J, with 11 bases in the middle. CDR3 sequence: CASSYGQLATEAFF. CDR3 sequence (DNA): TGTGCCAGCAGTTACGGACAATTGGCCACTGAAGCTTTCTTT.

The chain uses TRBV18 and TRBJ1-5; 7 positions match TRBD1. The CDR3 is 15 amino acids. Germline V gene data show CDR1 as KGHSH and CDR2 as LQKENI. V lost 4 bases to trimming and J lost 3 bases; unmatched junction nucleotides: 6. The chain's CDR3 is CASSLGDRLNQPQHF. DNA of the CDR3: TGTGCCAGCTCACTGGGGGACAGACTCAATCAGCCCCAGCATTTT.

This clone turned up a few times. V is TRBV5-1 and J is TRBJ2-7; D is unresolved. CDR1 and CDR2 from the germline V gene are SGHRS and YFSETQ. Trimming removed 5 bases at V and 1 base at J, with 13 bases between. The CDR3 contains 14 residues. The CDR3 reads CASRRSADSYEQYF. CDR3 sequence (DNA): TGCGCCAGCAGACGGTCAGCAGATTCCTACGAGCAGTACTTC.